The sample holds many counts of the clone carrying this TCR beta chain. This specimen comes from a study of Graves' ophthalmopathy and Graves' hyperthyroidism. RNA transcripts served as template for amplifying TCR beta CDR3 sequences. HTBI primers served in a first-round RT-PCR, which a second-round multiplex PCR followed. MiXCR, run by TCRdb on the multiplex PCR reads, gives a single entry per CDR3 protein. The sample comprises 1 million to 1.3 million distinct CDR3 sequences, 35% to 40% of which are singletons, and 11% rests with the top ten. Other autoimmune diseases, uncontrolled infections, pregnancy or lactation ruled patients out of participation. From germline, CDR1 is MNHNY and CDR2 SVGAGI (reference sequence). Trimming took off 0 bases at V and 1 base at J, with 6 bases between the two ends. The CDR3 spans 14 residues.

This chain connects TRBV6-6 to TRBJ1-1; unclear D gene. The receptor was derived from an adult man with Graves' hyperthyroidism. The specimen sequenced was peripheral blood or thyroid tissue (not recorded which). CDR3 protein: CASSYSNPNTEAFF. In DNA, the CDR3 is TGTGCCAGCAGTTACTCGAATCCGAACACTGAAGCTTTCTTT.